The 12 T cell receptor beta chains in this list originate from one sample, sequenced in a study of T cell clones after liver transplantation. Only in-frame clones appear in the TCRdb table, and some are missing; sequencing was by immunoSEQ multiplex PCR. The table records approximately 70,000 clones, around four fifths of them present only once. Sequenced material: CD4+ T cells from blood, taken about 50 months after liver transplant. Receptor source: a human patient who received a liver transplant. The T cells may come from the graft donor.

This clone was observed once. The chain is built from TRBV7-8 and TRBJ1-1; D might be TRBD1 (5 bases). Trimming stripped 3 bases from V and 0 bases from J, with 8 bases between. Per the germline V gene, CDR1 is SGHVS and CDR2 is FQNEAQ. CDR3 length: 14 residues. Written as DNA, the CDR3 is TGTGCCAGCAGCTTCTCAGGGATGAACACTGAAGCTTTCTTT. It yields the protein CASSFSGMNTEAFF.

The rearrangement links TRBV5-4 to TRBJ2-1; possibly TRBD2 for D (6 bases). With 4 bases removed from V and 0 bases from J, the gap between germline ends came to 11 bases. Per germline, CDR1 SGHNT and CDR2 YYREEE (reference sequence). This CDR3 comprises 15 residues. CDR3 bases: TGTGCCAGCAGCCTACGGGGGATCTCCTACAATGAGCAGTTCTTC. It specifies CASSLRGISYNEQFF.

The chain recombines TRBV7-2 with TRBJ1-4; TRBD1 is a possible D gene (5 bases). The CDR3 covers 14 residues. Trimming cost V 3 bases and J 6 bases, with 11 bases left between them. Per the germline V gene, CDR1 is SGHTA and CDR2 is FQGNSA. CDR3 residues: CASSFIGADEKLFF. In DNA, the CDR3 is TGTGCCAGCAGCTTTATAGGGGCGGATGAAAAACTGTTTTTT.

The chain is built from TRBV5-5 and TRBJ1-5, with TRBD1 matching 7 bases. The CDR3 is 13 amino acids. After removal of 4 bases from V and 4 bases from J, the junction contained 2 bases not matched to a gene. In germline, CDR1 is SGHKS, CDR2 YYEKEE (reference sequence). As DNA, the CDR3 is TGTGCCAGCAGCCCGGACAGGAATCAGCCCCAGCATTTT. This encodes CASSPDRNQPQHF.

The chain carries TRBV14 and TRBJ2-1; TRBD1 aligns across 7 bases. The CDR3 contains 16 residues. V dropped 1 base and J dropped 4; count of bases not matched to a gene: 7. Per germline, CDR1 SGHDN and CDR2 FVKESK. CDR3 in amino acids: CASSQGNRGSYNEQFF. Here the CDR3 DNA reads TGTGCCAGCAGCCAAGGAAACAGGGGTTCGTACAATGAGCAGTTCTTC. The entire variable domain, with the rest obtained from reference TRBV14 and TRBJ2-1, is as follows: EAGVTQFPSHSVIEKGQTVTLRCDPISGHDNLYWYRRVMGKEIKFLLHFVKESKQDESGMPNNRFLAERTGGTYSTLKVQPAELEDSGVYFCASSQGNRGSYNEQFFGPGTRLTVL.

The V call is TRBV11-2, the J call TRBJ1-1; D remains ambiguous. The CDR3 consists of 15 residues. Trimming took off 1 base at V and 4 bases at J, with 13 bases between the two ends. The germline gives CDR1 SGHAT, CDR2 FQNNGV. The CDR3 sequence: CASSLGPELGTEAFF. DNA for the CDR3: TGTGCCAGCAGCTTAGGACCGGAGTTGGGCACTGAAGCTTTCTTT.

The chain recombines TRBV6-1 with TRBJ2-1; 9 bases agree with TRBD1. Germline V gene lookup returns CDR1 MNHNS and CDR2 SASEGT. V shed 2 bases, J shed 9 bases, and the junction held 8 bases outside the gene matches. The CDR3 is made up of 15 amino acids. CDR3 coding DNA: TGTGCCAGCAGTGAAACAGGGGGCCGATCTAGTGAGCAGTTCTTC. Its protein product is CASSETGGRSSEQFF.

The genes are TRBV19 and TRBJ1-1; the D gene is possibly TRBD1 (5 bases). CDR3 length: 15 amino acids. Germline values: CDR1 LNHDA, CDR2 SQIVND (reference sequence). Trimming stripped 9 bases from V and 1 base from J, with 18 bases between. The CDR3 region has the DNA TGTGCCAGCCCGGGGAAGGGGCCCAAGAACACTGAAGCTTTCTTT. It codes for CASPGKGPKNTEAFF. The complete variable domain, with remaining parts taken from reference TRBV19 and TRBJ1-1, reads DGGITQSPKYLFRKEGQNVTLSCEQNLNHDAMYWYRQDPGQGLRLIYYSQIVNDFQKGDIAEGYSVSREKKESFPLTVTSAQKNPTAFYLCASPGKGPKNTEAFFGQGTRLTVV.

CDR3 residues: CASSRRETDTQYF. Here the CDR3 DNA reads TGTGCCAGCAGTCGACGGGAAACAGATACGCAGTATTTT. The rearrangement uses TRBV6-5 and TRBJ2-3, with D possibly being TRBD2 (5 bases). The V and J ends lost 5 bases and 3 bases respectively, with 9 bases between them. Germline values: CDR1 MNHEY, CDR2 SVGAGI. This CDR3 is 13 amino acids long.

The V and J genes are TRBV4-1 and TRBJ2-1, with 10 bases that match TRBD2. V shed 5 bases and J 5 bases; nucleotides not matched to a gene: 15. CDR1 and CDR2 (germline): MGHRA, YSYEKL. The CDR3 sequence is 18 residues long. The CDR3 bases are TGCGCCAGCAGCTCCACTAGCGGGACCCGCCCAGGGGACAATGAGCAGTTCTTC. Its translation is CASSSTSGTRPGDNEQFF.

V usage is TRBV6-1 and J usage is TRBJ2-2; D gene uncertain. The CDR3 contains 14 residues. Germline loops: CDR1 MNHNS, CDR2 SASEGT. With 7 bases removed from V and 0 bases from J, the gap between germline ends came to 9 bases. The CDR3 loop reads CASKGGPNTGELFF. In DNA, the CDR3 is TGTGCCAGCAAAGGCGGACCGAACACCGGGGAGCTGTTTTTT.

This clone was recorded a few times. This chain connects TRBV7-2 to TRBJ2-1; 15 bases align to TRBD2. J was trimmed by 7 bases and V by 4 bases; bases with no gene match: 5. The CDR3 has 16 residues. Germline-derived CDR1 and CDR2 are SGHTA and FQGNSA. CDR3: CASSSTGLAGGNEQFF. Written as DNA, the CDR3 is TGTGCCAGCAGCTCCACGGGACTAGCGGGAGGTAATGAGCAGTTCTTC. The full variable domain, with the rest looked up from reference TRBV7-2 and TRBJ2-1, is GAGVSQSPSNKVTEKGKDVELRCDPISGHTALYWYRQSLGQGLEFLIYFQGNSAPDKSGLPSDRFSAERTGGSVSTLTIQRTQQEDSAVYLCASSSTGLAGGNEQFFGPGTRLTVL.